The source of this T cell receptor beta chain is a study of T cell responses to AZD1222 COVID-19 vaccine. Clones were sequenced by immunoSEQ multiplex PCR, and TCRdb holds only the in-frame ones, with some missing. The sample has 170,000 or so clones; around nine tenths are singletons. CDR1 is SEHNR and CDR2 is FQNEAQ in the germline V gene (reference sequence). Trimming at V came to 4 bases and at J to 2 bases, leaving 16 bases not matched to a gene. The CDR3 is 18 residues long. V usage is TRBV7-9 and J usage is TRBJ1-2; 7 nucleotides line up with TRBD1. The TCR was taken from an adult in good health. The material was peripheral blood, obtained on day 0 of AZD1222 vaccination. This CDR3 reads CASSWIRPQGSRNYGYTF. The CDR3 bases are TGTGCCAGCAGCTGGATAAGGCCACAGGGGTCTAGAAACTATGGCTACACCTTC.